Each of the 7 T cell receptor beta chains below was sequenced from the same sample in a study of T-cell memory formation after mild COVID-19. MiXCR, applied by TCRdb to the 5' RACE reads, yields one record per CDR3 protein. The sample records a few hundred thousand distinct CDR3 sequences, more than 25% being singletons. What was sequenced was PBMCs or a T cell subset sorted from them (not recorded which). Source of these receptors: an adult woman who had mild COVID-19 (a few samples of this study predate the infection). Cell type and time point are not known.

There are many counts of this clonotype. The chain links TRBV3-1 to TRBJ1-1; TRBD1 might be the D (5 bases). V dropped 6 bases and J dropped 1 base, with 9 bases sitting between them. The germline CDR1 and CDR2 sequences are LGHDT and YNNKEL (reference sequence). This CDR3 contains 13 residues. The CDR3: CASRLDKNTEAFF. The CDR3, as DNA: TGTGCCAGCAGACTGGACAAGAACACTGAAGCTTTCTTT.

The chain uses TRBV25-1 and TRBJ2-7, with 8 positions matching TRBD1. V trimming: 7 bases; J trimming: 1 base; junction bases outside the gene matches: 9. The germline V gene encodes CDR1 MGHDK and CDR2 SYGVNS. The CDR3 sequence is 15 residues long. CDR3 sequence: CASIEEQGGSYEQYF. Written as DNA, the CDR3 is TGTGCCAGCATCGAGGAACAGGGGGGTTCCTACGAGCAGTACTTC.

This chain links TRBV24-1 with TRBJ1-1; D perhaps matches TRBD1 (6 bases). The CDR3 has 15 amino acids. The V gene's germline CDR1 is KGHDR and CDR2 SFDVKD. V gave up 4 bases and J gave up 5 bases, with 16 bases separating them. The CDR3 bases are TGTGCCACCAGTGACCCTCCCGAGGGGGGGACTGAAGCTTTCTTT. This sequence encodes CATSDPPEGGTEAFF.

V is TRBV5-1 and J is TRBJ2-5, with D uncertain. There are 14 residues in the CDR3. Per the germline V gene, CDR1 is SGHRS and CDR2 is YFSETQ. V was clipped by 4 bases and J by 4 bases, with 14 bases between them. CDR3 in amino acids: CASSPHGLGETQYF. The CDR3 region has the DNA TGCGCCAGCAGCCCGCACGGTTTAGGAGAGACCCAGTACTTC.

This clonotype was found a few times. The chain couples TRBV29-1 to TRBJ2-2; TRBD1 aligns across 9 bases. V trimming: 6 bases; J trimming: 2 bases; junction bases outside the gene matches: 4. The CDR3 totals 14 residues. Germline V gene lookup returns CDR1 SQVTM and CDR2 ANQGSEA. CDR3 amino acids: CSVGDRDNTGELFF. The CDR3 region has the DNA TGCAGCGTAGGGGACAGGGACAACACCGGGGAGCTGTTTTTT.

J is TRBJ2-2 and V is TRBV14; D is unclear. Germline V gene sequence: CDR1 SGHDN, CDR2 FVKESK. The CDR3 is 13 residues long. Trimming left V 5 bases short and J 8 bases short, with 12 bases between. In nucleotides, the CDR3 is TGTGCCAGCAGCGGGAACCTAGGGGGGGAGCTGTTTTTT. As protein: CASSGNLGGELFF.

The chain has TRBV9 and TRBJ2-1; D is perhaps TRBD1 or TRBD2 (5 bases each). Germline V gives CDR1 SGDLS, CDR2 YYNGEE. This CDR3 contains 16 residues. V shed 0 bases and J shed 6 bases, with 16 bases lying between them. In DNA, the CDR3 is TGTGCCAGCAGCGTAGACGCAGGCTGGGGGTCCAATGAGCAGTTCTTC. Its translation is CASSVDAGWGSNEQFF. Supplemented by reference TRBV9 and TRBJ2-1, the full variable domain reads DSGVTQTPKHLITATGQRVTLRCSPRSGDLSVYWYQQSLDQGLQFLIQYYNGEERAKGNILERFSAQQFPDLHSELNLSSLELGDSALYFCASSVDAGWGSNEQFFGPGTRLTVL.